This T cell receptor beta chain was sequenced for a study of cytomegalovirus exposure and HLA in healthy donors. Study as a whole: Unique TCRs numbering 75 million to 95 million, obtained from HLA-typed donors, made up an early data release. About 79% of several hundred genotyped donors fell in the Caucasian-associated ancestry cluster. General study points: Later genetic work tied a missense DCLRE1C variant to beta-chain V and J trimming. The listing of 150 or so TCR beta chains classed them as cytomegalovirus-associated.

There are 13 residues in the CDR3. Germline V gene lookup returns CDR1 SGHRS and CDR2 YFSETQ. Trimming shortened V by 3 bases and J by 3 bases, and 9 bases separated the two germline ends. Amplification used 60 Vbeta primers and 13 Jbeta primers. Using immunoSEQ multiplex PCR, the repertoire was profiled, and TCRdb retains in-frame clones only, with some absent. This table has about 140,000 clones, around 82% appearing once. A note on this clone: Antigen: not known.

This clonotype originated in a man aged 50-60 years in good health and CMV-seronegative. Sequencing input: PBMCs. The chain has TRBV5-1 and TRBJ1-2; a weak D match, TRBD1 (5 bases). The CDR3 protein is CASSSPGDYGYTF. In DNA, the CDR3 is TGCGCCAGCAGCTCCCCGGGGGACTATGGCTACACCTTC. The full variable domain, with the rest looked up from reference TRBV5-1 and TRBJ1-2, is KAGVTQTPRYLIKTRGQQVTLSCSPISGHRSVSWYQQTPGQGLQFLFEYFSETQRNKGNFPGRFSGRQFSNSRSEMNVSTLELGDSALYLCASSSPGDYGYTFGSGTRLTVV.